The 29 T cell receptor beta chains in this list originate from one sample, sequenced in a study of shared clonotypes between healthy human individuals. The naive CD8 population came from CD45RO-negative cells selected for CCR7, without terminally differentiated effector memory CD45RA+ cells. Repertoires were generated with immunoSEQ multiplex PCR, while TCRdb's copy carries only in-frame clones and drops some. The sample holds 1.5 million to 2.5 million clones, roughly 95% seen once. The sequenced sample was naive CD8+ T cells sorted from blood. These receptors were collected from a young man in good health.

This clone is a singleton in its sample. This chain connects TRBV5-1 to TRBJ2-7; D is uncertain. V was pared by 0 bases and J by 0 bases, with 7 bases between. This CDR3 is built from 14 residues. Germline loops: CDR1 SGHRS, CDR2 YFSETQ. For the CDR3, the DNA is TGCGCCAGCAGCTTGGCCTTCAACTCCTACGAGCAGTACTTC. This translates into CASSLAFNSYEQYF.

This clone occurred a few times. The chain employs TRBV4-1 and TRBJ1-2; tentatively, D is TRBD1 (6 bases). V was trimmed by 3 bases and J by 4 bases, leaving 12 bases between them. Per the germline V gene, CDR1 is MGHRA and CDR2 is YSYEKL. There are 14 residues in the CDR3. The chain's CDR3 is CASSQTAGVYGYTF. As DNA, the CDR3 is TGCGCCAGCAGCCAGACGGCAGGGGTCTATGGCTACACCTTC.

The gene calls are TRBV5-6 and TRBJ2-1; D uncertain. The ends were cut back, 2 bases at V and 4 bases at J, with 4 bases in the middle. Germline V gives CDR1 SGHDT, CDR2 YYEEEE. This CDR3 spans 12 amino acids. The DNA of the CDR3 is TGTGCCAGCAGCTTTCAGTACAATGAGCAGTTCTTC. This sequence encodes CASSFQYNEQFF.

V usage is TRBV27 and J usage is TRBJ2-6; D could derive from TRBD1 or TRBD2 (5 bases each). Trimming took off 2 bases at V and 2 bases at J, with 10 bases between the two ends. Germline V gene data show CDR1 as MNHEY and CDR2 as SMNVEV (reference sequence). This CDR3 contains 16 residues. The CDR3, as DNA: TGTGCCAGCAGTTTAATAATGGGGGCTGGGGCCAACGTCCTGACTTTC. This translates into CASSLIMGAGANVLTF.

CDR3 residues: CASYPGSSYNSPLHF. In nucleotides, the CDR3 is TGTGCCAGCTACCCGGGGAGCTCCTATAATTCACCCCTCCACTTT. The rearrangement joins TRBV21-1 to TRBJ1-6. TRBV21-1 is a documented pseudogene. The CDR3 is 15 residues long.

Remarks on this clone: The sample contains more than one DNA sequence encoding this CDR3. The gene calls are TRBV19 and TRBJ1-5; TRBD1 is a possible D gene (5 bases). Germline loops: CDR1 LNHDA, CDR2 SQIVND (reference sequence). V shed 1 base and J shed 0 bases, with 7 bases lying between them. The CDR3 consists of 15 residues. For the CDR3, the DNA is TGTGCCAGTAGTATAGTCGGGGGTAGCAATCAGCCCCAGCATTTT. Translating gives CASSIVGGSNQPQHF.

This clone was detected once. The rearrangement uses TRBV7-2 and TRBJ2-7; 10 bases fit TRBD2. Losses at the gene ends were 4 bases for V and 0 bases for J; bases not matched to a gene: 12. Germline CDR1 reads SGHTA; CDR2 reads FQGNSA. CDR3 length: 18 residues. CDR3 bases: TGTGCCAGCAGCTGGGGCTGGCCTAGCGGGGGAAGCTCCTACGAGCAGTACTTC. Translated, it gives CASSWGWPSGGSSYEQYF.

The V and J genes are TRBV6-5 and TRBJ2-5; D is perhaps TRBD1 (6 bases). Looked up from germline, CDR1 is MNHEY and CDR2 is SVGAGI. V was clipped by 6 bases and J by 2 bases, with 10 bases between them. This CDR3 contains 13 residues. CDR3 residues: CASRTGFQETQYF. In DNA form, the CDR3 reads TGTGCCAGCAGAACAGGGTTTCAAGAGACCCAGTACTTC.

The chain joins TRBV13 to TRBJ1-2; TRBD1 matches 8 bases. Germline values: CDR1 PRHDT, CDR2 FYEKMQ (reference sequence). After removal of 3 bases from V and 6 bases from J, the junction contained 6 bases not matched to a gene. CDR3 length equals 14 residues. CDR3 in DNA: TGTGCCAGCAGCTTGGACAGGGTCTTCGATGGCTACACCTTC. Translated, it gives CASSLDRVFDGYTF.

CDR3 bases: TGTGCCAGCAGCTTAGCTACTTCGGGCGAGCAGTACTTC. Translated, it gives CASSLATSGEQYF. The V and J genes are TRBV7-9 and TRBJ2-7; the D is unclear. Trimming took 0 bases from V and 6 from J, leaving 9 bases between them. Germline V gene sequence: CDR1 SEHNR, CDR2 FQNEAQ (reference sequence). CDR3 length: 13 residues.

The chain recombines TRBV10-3 with TRBJ2-5; 11 bases fit TRBD2. The CDR3 loop spans 15 amino acids. CDR1 and CDR2 (germline): ENHRY, SYGVKD. Trimming removed 3 bases from V and 4 bases from J; junction bases left unmatched: 4. The CDR3 protein is CAISESGLAGETQYF. The CDR3 DNA sequence: TGTGCCATCAGTGAATCAGGACTAGCGGGAGAGACCCAGTACTTC.

V usage is TRBV4-3 and J usage is TRBJ2-1; D unresolved. Trimming cost V 5 bases and J 7 bases, with 9 bases left between them. Germline V gene lookup returns CDR1 LGHNA and CDR2 YSLEER. The CDR3 is made up of 12 amino acids. The CDR3 DNA is TGCGCCAGCAGCGGAATGGGGAATGAGCAGTTCTTC. As protein: CASSGMGNEQFF.

The chain carries TRBV7-9 and TRBJ2-2; 7 bases align to TRBD1. The V gene end was trimmed by 0 bases and the J gene end by 6 bases; junction bases not matched to a gene: 10. The germline V gene has CDR1 SEHNR and CDR2 FQNEAQ (reference sequence). The CDR3 loop spans 17 amino acids. The CDR3 DNA sequence: TGTGCCAGCAGCTTAGCCCTTCCACCTCAGGGGGCCGGGGAGCTGTTTTTT. It yields the protein CASSLALPPQGAGELFF. Full variable domain (outside the CDR3, taken from reference TRBV7-9 and TRBJ2-2): DTGVSQNPRHKITKRGQNVTFRCDPISEHNRLYWYRQTLGQGPEFLTYFQNEAQLEKSRLLSDRFSAERPKGSFSTLEIQRTEQGDSAMYLCASSLALPPQGAGELFFGEGSRLTVL.

The V call is TRBV5-4, the J call TRBJ2-2, with D unclear. Germline V gives CDR1 SGHNT, CDR2 YYREEE (reference sequence). CDR3 size: 12 residues. Trimming shortened V by 4 bases and J by 6 bases, and 7 bases separated the two germline ends. CDR3 nucleotides: TGTGCCAGCAGCCTGATGTCCGGGGAGCTGTTTTTT. Amino acid sequence: CASSLMSGELFF.

The V gene is TRBV4-1, the J gene TRBJ2-1, with 8 bases fitting TRBD2. The CDR3 has 16 residues. From germline, CDR1 is MGHRA and CDR2 YSYEKL. The ends lost 2 bases at V and 4 bases at J; junction bases unmatched: 7. The CDR3 nucleotides read TGCGCCAGCAGCCAACCTGGACTAGCAAAATACAATGAGCAGTTCTTC. Its translation is CASSQPGLAKYNEQFF.

The chain couples TRBV19 to TRBJ2-7; 10 positions agree with TRBD1. Germline assignment: CDR1 LNHDA and CDR2 SQIVND (reference sequence). The CDR3 spans 15 residues. The junction had 7 bases not matched to a gene; V was cut back by 5 bases and J by 3 bases. The CDR3 DNA reads TGTGCCAGTAGTGTACCCGGGACAGGGGTCTACGAGCAGTACTTC. This codes for CASSVPGTGVYEQYF.

V usage is TRBV6-5 and J usage is TRBJ2-7; possible D gene TRBD1, 5 bases. The CDR3 covers 15 residues. V lost 2 bases, J lost 3 bases, and 14 bases lay in between. Looked up from germline, CDR1 is MNHEY and CDR2 is SVGAGI. CDR3: CASSYGAGSDYEQYF. In DNA, the CDR3 is TGTGCCAGCAGTTACGGAGCAGGGTCGGACTACGAGCAGTACTTC.

The chain couples TRBV5-1 to TRBJ2-3; 14 bases line up with TRBD2. The V and J ends lost 4 bases and 4 bases, in that order; junction bases with no gene match: 11. The CDR3 sequence is 18 residues long. From germline, CDR1 is SGHRS and CDR2 YFSETQ. The CDR3 spells CASSIIPGLAGEADTQYF. The CDR3 DNA sequence: TGCGCCAGCAGCATAATCCCGGGACTAGCGGGGGAGGCAGATACGCAGTATTTT.

This chain joins TRBV5-6 and TRBJ2-3; D gene uncertain. This CDR3 has 14 residues. In germline, CDR1 is SGHDT, CDR2 YYEEEE. Deletions cut 0 bases from V and 2 bases from J, with 7 bases between. CDR3 DNA sequence: TGTGCCAGCAGCTTGGCCGCTTTCACAGATACGCAGTATTTT. Protein product: CASSLAAFTDTQYF.

The chain is built from TRBV6-1 and TRBJ1-1, with 7 bases identical to TRBD1. This CDR3 is built from 15 residues. From germline, CDR1 is MNHNS and CDR2 SASEGT. With V trimmed by 5 bases and J by 3 bases, 9 bases remained unmatched. The CDR3 DNA sequence: TGTGCCAGCAGTTGGGTCCCCACAGGGGACACTGAAGCTTTCTTT. Protein product: CASSWVPTGDTEAFF.

The chain is built from TRBV7-6 and TRBJ2-1; 9 nucleotides line up with TRBD2. V gave up 4 bases and J gave up 1 base; unmatched junction bases: 5. The CDR3 is made up of 16 amino acids. Germline CDR1 reads SGHVS; CDR2 reads FNYEAQ. The CDR3 loop reads CASSWTSESSYNEQFF. The CDR3 nucleotides read TGTGCCAGCAGCTGGACTAGCGAGAGTTCCTACAATGAGCAGTTCTTC.

The chain links TRBV15 to TRBJ1-5; D is undetermined. V lost 0 bases and J lost 0, with 9 bases in between. The CDR3 totals 16 residues. Germline V gene data show CDR1 as LNHNV and CDR2 as YYDKDF (reference sequence). The CDR3, as DNA: TGTGCCACCAGCAGAGATCTCTTGAATAGCAATCAGCCCCAGCATTTT. This gives the protein CATSRDLLNSNQPQHF.

The rearrangement joins TRBV7-9 to TRBJ2-7; D is possibly TRBD1 (6 bases). The ends were cut back, 1 base at V and 2 bases at J, with 9 bases in the middle. Germline lookup yields CDR1 SEHNR and CDR2 FQNEAQ (reference sequence). CDR3 length: 14 amino acids. The CDR3 DNA reads as TGTGCCAGCAGCTTAGGGGACACGACCTACGAGCAGTACTTC. Amino acid sequence: CASSLGDTTYEQYF.

This clone was seen a single time. This chain joins TRBV4-1 and TRBJ2-5, with D hard to call. The CDR3 is 10 residues long. Germline lookup yields CDR1 MGHRA and CDR2 YSYEKL. Trimming pared 0 bases from V and 7 bases from J, leaving 0 bases between. The CDR3 DNA reads TGCGCCAGCAGCCAAGAGACCCAGTACTTC. Amino acids: CASSQETQYF.

The chain couples TRBV2 to TRBJ2-7; TRBD1 is a possible D gene (5 bases). Trimming took 5 bases from V and 3 from J, leaving 11 bases between them. The V gene's germline CDR1 is SNHLY and CDR2 FYNNEI. The CDR3 has 13 residues. DNA for the CDR3: TGTGCCAGCAGTCGACAGCTTGACTACGAGCAGTACTTC. Translated, it gives CASSRQLDYEQYF.

V usage is TRBV5-6 and J usage is TRBJ2-7; 13 bases map to TRBD2. Germline V gene data show CDR1 as SGHDT and CDR2 as YYEEEE. The CDR3 sequence is 14 residues long. The V and J ends lost 3 bases and 6 bases, in that order; junction bases with no gene match: 3. This chain's CDR3 is CASSWGLAGLEQYF. The CDR3 nucleotides read TGTGCCAGCAGCTGGGGACTAGCGGGACTCGAGCAGTACTTC.

V is TRBV28 and J is TRBJ1-2; no clear D. V lost 6 bases, J lost 2 bases, and 7 bases lay in between. The CDR3 runs 12 residues. Germline V gene data show CDR1 as MDHEN and CDR2 as SYDVKM. The CDR3 spells CASSGPNYGYTF. CDR3 coding DNA: TGTGCCAGCAGCGGTCCCAACTATGGCTACACCTTC.

In this sample, this clone turned up a few times. V gene TRBV7-9 combines with J gene TRBJ1-2; D ambiguous. Germline CDR1 reads SEHNR; CDR2 reads FQNEAQ (reference sequence). Trimming left V 3 bases short and J 0 bases short, with 17 bases between. There are 17 residues in the CDR3. This chain's CDR3 is CASSLGAGGETNYGYTF. The CDR3 nucleotides read TGTGCCAGCAGCTTGGGAGCGGGAGGCGAAACTAACTATGGCTACACCTTC.

Points on this clone: Germline is not matched at one junction end, which may reflect a read error. This rearrangement joins TRBV13 to TRBJ1-2; D is perhaps TRBD1 (5 bases). Germline CDR1 is PRHDT and CDR2 is FYEKMQ (reference sequence). The CDR3 extends over 16 amino acids. This CDR3 reads CASSVGRGDVNYEGTF. The CDR3 DNA reads as TGTGCCAGCAGCGTAGGTCGGGGGGACGTTAACTATGAAGGGACCTTC.